This record looks at one T cell receptor (beta chain) sequence and its context. No antigen is known for it. The length of the CDR3 is 14 residues. Between the trimmed V and J ends, which lost 7 bases and 0 bases, there was a span of 12 bases. Germline assignment: CDR1 SGHRS and CDR2 YFSETQ. As it was prepared, the TCRbeta library received unique molecular identifiers. MiXCR, applied by TCRdb to the PCR reads, yields one record per CDR3 protein. The sample yields just over 950,000 distinct CDR3 sequences, about 29% seen once. The data belong to a study of T-cell reconstitution after alpha-beta-depleted transplantation in children. Study results and limitations: The authors attributed T-cell counts and diversity one year after transplant mostly to newly produced T cells. Surviving recipient cells, namely T cells and thymic progenitors, were the source of high day-60 TCRbeta diversity in some patients. By about two months after transplant, alpha-beta T cells reportedly arose from several hundred graft clones that had expanded.

The receptor was derived from a boy under two years old who had a stem cell transplant for SCID, so the T cells may come from the graft donor. The sequenced sample was PBMCs, mostly from graft donor cells, obtained 360 days after TCRalphabeta/CD19-depleted stem cell transplant. V is TRBV5-1 and J is TRBJ2-3, with a tentative D call TRBD2 (5 bases). This CDR3 reads CASFPGDSTDTQYF. The CDR3 region has the DNA TGCGCCAGCTTTCCCGGGGATAGCACAGATACGCAGTATTTT.